This T cell receptor (beta chain) was identified during a study of cytomegalovirus exposure and HLA in healthy donors. General observations from the study: 150 to 200 TCR beta chains were listed as cytomegalovirus-associated. The sole available immune exposure information was CMV serostatus.

As to this clone: Its antigen is as yet unknown.

Amplification used 60 Vbeta primers and 13 Jbeta primers. Generated by immunoSEQ multiplex PCR, the TCRdb table keeps only in-frame clones and is missing some. The sample records roughly 140,000 clones, 80% being singletons. V gave up 7 bases and J gave up 0 bases, with 17 bases separating them. The CDR3 length is 16 residues. From germline, CDR1 is SNHLY and CDR2 FYNNEI. The chain links TRBV2 to TRBJ2-3; tentative D call: TRBD2 (6 bases). Sequenced: PBMCs. The clonotype comes from a man aged 40-55 years in good health and CMV-seropositive. The CDR3 region is CASTGLNSRSTDTQYF. CDR3 DNA: TGTGCCAGCACGGGACTGAACTCCCGGAGCACAGATACGCAGTATTTT.